The text below deals with one T cell receptor beta chain. What it binds is unknown. Measured with immunoSEQ multiplex PCR; TCRdb has only the in-frame clones, and not every one. The sample contains approximately 31,000 clones, 70% to 80% of which appear only once. J lost 6 bases, V lost 2 bases, and 7 bases had no gene match. Germline lookup yields CDR1 SGHRS and CDR2 YFSETQ. The CDR3 has 17 amino acids. The source of the sample is a study of vaccination effects on CD4 cells after COVID-19. Turning to the study itself: Antigen-specific CD4+ T cells expanded by the ViraFEST assay with viral peptide pools were then sequenced.

Subsequent to about 10 days of culture, CD4+ T cells were isolated. On both days 3 and 7, half of the culture medium was replaced with IL-2 medium. The sequence came from a human donor who received a COVID-19 vaccine. This chain uses TRBV5-1 with TRBJ2-2; TRBD2 aligns across 13 bases. The specimen was CD4+ T cells from PBMCs cultured without peptide, collected before COVID-19 vaccination. The CDR3 region has the DNA TGCGCCAGCAGCTTAATTAACGGACTAGCGGGAGCCGGGGAGCTGTTTTTT. Amino acid sequence: CASSLINGLAGAGELFF.